This paragraph covers one T cell receptor beta chain sequence. Germline V lookup: CDR1 SNHLY, CDR2 FYNNEI. Germline trimming cut 5 bases from V and 4 bases from J; bases unmatched to any gene: 4. The CDR3 has 13 amino acids. The data were taken from a study of blood T cell repertoires in COVID-19. Across the study: Sites across the United States, Italy and Spain contributed samples from acute and convalescent COVID-19. T cells, B-cell-depleted T cells, or PBMCs supplied cDNA or gDNA.

In the original analysis: Amplified reference gene primers provided the basis for estimating nucleated cell counts. Here immunoSEQ multiplex PCR was the method, and the copy in TCRdb shows in-frame clones only, minus some. V, J and clone size derive from that table, while D and trimming were established from the DNA sequence. The table records 110,000 or so clones, approximately 87% of them present only once. Sequencing was performed on peripheral blood. This clonotype originated in a woman aged 55-69 years with acute or convalescent COVID-19. The V and J genes are TRBV2 and TRBJ2-5; 7 nucleotides match TRBD1. The CDR3 protein is CASSTRQGETQYF. As DNA, the CDR3 is TGTGCCAGCAGTACGAGACAGGGAGAGACCCAGTACTTC.